A selection of T cell receptor beta chains follows, all from one sample in a study of Graves' ophthalmopathy and Graves' hyperthyroidism. TCRdb reanalysed the multiplex PCR reads using MiXCR and keeps one entry per CDR3 protein. Among a few hundred thousand distinct CDR3 sequences, about 18% were seen once, and the ten largest hold 2.4%. Sequences were obtained from peripheral blood. The receptors were gathered from an adult woman with stable Graves' hyperthyroidism. Each CDR3 is given with its conserved first and last residue. The order of the fields is D gene, J gene, V gene, clone size, CDR3 DNA, CDR3 protein. The D gene is left open where the match is weak. Clone sizes are given selectively: once, few, many, or a class where the clone is expanded.

d_gene: -; j_gene: TRBJ2-7; v_gene: TRBV11-2; abundance: -; CDR3nt: TGTGCCAGCAGCCTCCCACTGGACAGCCTGGGATACGAGCAGTACTTC; CDR3aa: CASSLPLDSLGYEQYF
d_gene: -; j_gene: TRBJ2-7; v_gene: TRBV20-1; abundance: many; CDR3nt: TGCAGTGCTAGTAAGGGCCAGTACGAGCAGTACTTC; CDR3aa: CSASKGQYEQYF
d_gene: TRBD2; j_gene: TRBJ2-7; v_gene: TRBV20-1; abundance: few; CDR3nt: TGCAGTGTAAAGCGGGAGGGGCGCGAGCAGTACTTC; CDR3aa: CSVKREGREQYF
d_gene: -; j_gene: TRBJ2-6; v_gene: TRBV5-1; abundance: few; CDR3nt: TGCGCCAGCAGCTTGCGATACGAAGGGAGCTCTGGGGCCAACGTCCTGACTTTC; CDR3aa: CASSLRYEGSSGANVLTF
d_gene: -; j_gene: TRBJ1-6; v_gene: TRBV2; abundance: many; CDR3nt: TGTGCCAGCACCCTAGAGGCATCTTCAAATTCACCCCTCCACTTT; CDR3aa: CASTLEASSNSPLHF
d_gene: TRBD1; j_gene: TRBJ1-5; v_gene: TRBV6-5; abundance: many; CDR3nt: TGTGCCAGCCGGTGGACAGGTGTAATCAATCAGCCCCAGCATTTT; CDR3aa: CASRWTGVINQPQHF
d_gene: -; j_gene: TRBJ1-6; v_gene: TRBV25-1; abundance: many; CDR3nt: TGTGCCAGCAGTCTAGATGATAATTCACCCCTCCACTTT; CDR3aa: CASSLDDNSPLHF
d_gene: TRBD1; j_gene: TRBJ1-6; v_gene: TRBV20-1; abundance: many; CDR3nt: TGCAGTGCTAGAGATAAGGGGACAGGGTATAATTCACCCCTCCACTTT; CDR3aa: CSARDKGTGYNSPLHF
d_gene: -; j_gene: TRBJ2-6; v_gene: TRBV6-4; abundance: many; CDR3nt: TGTGCCAGCAGTGACTCCAACCCCTCGGTTGTTGGGGCCAACGTCCTGACTTTC; CDR3aa: CASSDSNPSVVGANVLTF
d_gene: -; j_gene: TRBJ2-2; v_gene: TRBV7-3; abundance: many; CDR3nt: TGTGCCAGCAGCCCACTACCTGGGGACACCGGGGAGCTGTTTTTT; CDR3aa: CASSPLPGDTGELFF
d_gene: -; j_gene: TRBJ1-1; v_gene: TRBV20-1; abundance: many; CDR3nt: TGCAGTGCCTTGGCGGCGGAGTTGAACGCTGAAGCTTTCTTT; CDR3aa: CSALAAELNAEAFF
d_gene: -; j_gene: TRBJ1-1; v_gene: TRBV12-5; abundance: many; CDR3nt: TGTGCTAGTGGTTTGGTTGACGAAGCTTTCTTT; CDR3aa: CASGLVDEAFF
d_gene: -; j_gene: TRBJ1-2; v_gene: TRBV11-1; abundance: many; CDR3nt: TGTGCCAGCAGCTTAAAGGAGAGGCCAGGGTTTGTCAATGGCTACACCTTC; CDR3aa: CASSLKERPGFVNGYTF
d_gene: -; j_gene: TRBJ2-5; v_gene: TRBV10-2; abundance: few; CDR3nt: TGCGCCAGCACGGGGGCAGACCAAGAGACCCAGTACTTC; CDR3aa: CASTGADQETQYF
d_gene: -; j_gene: TRBJ1-6; v_gene: TRBV28; abundance: many; CDR3nt: TGTGCCAGCAGTCTCGACGGGAACCGGGCTTATAATTCACCCCTCCACTTT; CDR3aa: CASSLDGNRAYNSPLHF
d_gene: -; j_gene: TRBJ2-7; v_gene: TRBV15; abundance: -; CDR3nt: TGTGCCACCAGCAGAGCTCTTGGTCAGGGAGGCGGAGAGCAGTACTTC; CDR3aa: CATSRALGQGGGEQYF
d_gene: -; j_gene: TRBJ2-7; v_gene: TRBV28; abundance: many; CDR3nt: TGTGCCAGCAGTTTATCCCTAGGTTTGCAGTACTTC; CDR3aa: CASSLSLGLQYF
d_gene: -; j_gene: TRBJ2-7; v_gene: TRBV10-1; abundance: many; CDR3nt: TGCGCCAGCAGTGAGCCGGGACCAGTAAACGAGCAGTACTTC; CDR3aa: CASSEPGPVNEQYF
d_gene: -; j_gene: TRBJ2-7; v_gene: TRBV6-2/TRBV6-3; abundance: many; CDR3nt: TGTGCCAGCAGCCTCCTCGGGAAAAGCGGATCCTACGAGCAGTACTTC; CDR3aa: CASSLLGKSGSYEQYF
d_gene: TRBD1; j_gene: TRBJ1-1; v_gene: TRBV27; abundance: -; CDR3nt: TGTGCCAGCAGTTTGGACAGGGGGCAAACTGAAGCTTTCTTT; CDR3aa: CASSLDRGQTEAFF
d_gene: TRBD1; j_gene: TRBJ2-7; v_gene: TRBV7-8; abundance: many; CDR3nt: TGTGCCAGCAGAGCAGGGGGCCTAAGCTCCTACGAGCAGTACTTC; CDR3aa: CASRAGGLSSYEQYF
d_gene: -; j_gene: TRBJ2-2; v_gene: TRBV6-1; abundance: many; CDR3nt: TGTGCCAGCATTGCGGACGGGTCGGAAGAGCTGTTTTTT; CDR3aa: CASIADGSEELFF
d_gene: TRBD1; j_gene: TRBJ1-1; v_gene: TRBV6-1; abundance: many; CDR3nt: TGTGCCAGCAGTCGGTTTGGGGGACAGGGGAACACTGAAGCTTTCTTT; CDR3aa: CASSRFGGQGNTEAFF
d_gene: TRBD2; j_gene: TRBJ2-7; v_gene: TRBV6-2/TRBV6-3; abundance: few; CDR3nt: TGTGCCAGCAGTTACCTGGGGACTAGCGGGAGTTTCCTGGGCGAGCAGTACTTC; CDR3aa: CASSYLGTSGSFLGEQYF
d_gene: -; j_gene: TRBJ1-2; v_gene: TRBV12-3/TRBV12-4; abundance: -; CDR3nt: TGTGCCAGCAGTTTAGTTGAGGAATCGGATGGCTACACCTTC; CDR3aa: CASSLVEESDGYTF
d_gene: -; j_gene: TRBJ1-1; v_gene: TRBV20-1; abundance: many; CDR3nt: TGCAGTGCTAGTCGGCAGGAAAGGCTTCAAGCTTTCTTT; CDR3aa: CSASRQERLQAFF
d_gene: TRBD1; j_gene: TRBJ1-2; v_gene: TRBV7-9; abundance: many; CDR3nt: TGTGCCAGCAGACGGGACAGGGGTAGCTATGGCTACACCTTC; CDR3aa: CASRRDRGSYGYTF
d_gene: -; j_gene: TRBJ1-6; v_gene: TRBV19; abundance: many; CDR3nt: TGTGCCAGTAGAGTCGGGGTCGAGGGCTCACCCCTCCACTTT; CDR3aa: CASRVGVEGSPLHF
d_gene: TRBD1; j_gene: TRBJ2-5; v_gene: TRBV6-2/TRBV6-3; abundance: many; CDR3nt: TGTGCCAGCAACAGGGGGGACCAAGAGACCCAGTACTTC; CDR3aa: CASNRGDQETQYF
d_gene: TRBD1; j_gene: TRBJ2-7; v_gene: TRBV5-5; abundance: many; CDR3nt: TGTGCCAGCAGCTTGGATTGGGGACAGACCTACGAGCAGTACTTC; CDR3aa: CASSLDWGQTYEQYF
d_gene: -; j_gene: TRBJ2-2; v_gene: TRBV5-1; abundance: many; CDR3nt: TGCGCCAGCAGGCCTCAGAACACCGGGGAGCTGTTTTTT; CDR3aa: CASRPQNTGELFF
d_gene: TRBD2; j_gene: TRBJ2-7; v_gene: TRBV7-2; abundance: many; CDR3nt: TGTGCCAGCAGCCAAAGACTAGCGGGCCCGATCTACGAGCAGTACTTC; CDR3aa: CASSQRLAGPIYEQYF
d_gene: TRBD1; j_gene: TRBJ1-5; v_gene: TRBV7-2; abundance: many; CDR3nt: TGTGCCAGCAGCTTAGCCCCGGGACAGCCCTATCAGCCCCAGCATTTT; CDR3aa: CASSLAPGQPYQPQHF
d_gene: -; j_gene: TRBJ1-6; v_gene: TRBV12-3/TRBV12-4; abundance: -; CDR3nt: TGTGCCAGCAGTTTCAGGTTGGACAGTCGTAATTCACCCCTCCACTTT; CDR3aa: CASSFRLDSRNSPLHF
d_gene: -; j_gene: TRBJ2-6; v_gene: TRBV12-3/TRBV12-4; abundance: -; CDR3nt: TGTGCCAGCAGTTTCCGGGGCCTAACCCTTTCTGGGGCCAACGTCCTGACTTTC; CDR3aa: CASSFRGLTLSGANVLTF
d_gene: -; j_gene: TRBJ1-5; v_gene: TRBV6-1; abundance: many; CDR3nt: TGTGCCAGCAGACCTAGACAGTTCTATCAGCCCCAGCATTTT; CDR3aa: CASRPRQFYQPQHF
d_gene: -; j_gene: TRBJ2-2; v_gene: TRBV6-1; abundance: many; CDR3nt: TGTGCCAGCAGTCACCGTCCGGAGAAGGTCGGGGAGCTGTTTTTT; CDR3aa: CASSHRPEKVGELFF
d_gene: -; j_gene: TRBJ2-4; v_gene: TRBV12-3/TRBV12-4; abundance: many; CDR3nt: TGTGCCAGCAGCCCTCGGGACTGGGAAAACATTCAGTACTTC; CDR3aa: CASSPRDWENIQYF
d_gene: -; j_gene: TRBJ2-7; v_gene: TRBV7-2; abundance: many; CDR3nt: TGTGCCAGCCGCCTCGGGAGCTGGAACGAGCAGTACTTC; CDR3aa: CASRLGSWNEQYF
d_gene: -; j_gene: TRBJ1-1; v_gene: TRBV5-1; abundance: -; CDR3nt: TGCGCCAGCAGCTGGCAGGGGAACACTGAAGCTTTCTTT; CDR3aa: CASSWQGNTEAFF
d_gene: TRBD1; j_gene: TRBJ2-7; v_gene: TRBV6-1; abundance: many; CDR3nt: TGTGCCACCATGACAGGGCTCTACGAGCAGTACTTC; CDR3aa: CATMTGLYEQYF
d_gene: -; j_gene: TRBJ2-5; v_gene: TRBV12-3/TRBV12-4; abundance: many; CDR3nt: TGTGCCAGCAGGCTACCGGGGGGCCTCGAGACCCAGTACTTC; CDR3aa: CASRLPGGLETQYF
d_gene: -; j_gene: TRBJ2-7; v_gene: TRBV10-2; abundance: many; CDR3nt: TGCGCCAGCAGTGATCGGCTCCATAGCTCCTACGAGCAGTACTTC; CDR3aa: CASSDRLHSSYEQYF
d_gene: -; j_gene: TRBJ1-5; v_gene: TRBV5-1; abundance: many; CDR3nt: TGCGCCAGCAGCTTGGCCACTAATCAGCCCCAGCATTTT; CDR3aa: CASSLATNQPQHF
d_gene: TRBD1; j_gene: TRBJ2-2; v_gene: TRBV11-2; abundance: -; CDR3nt: TGTGCCAGCAGCTTAGAAGTTACAGGGGCGGAAACCGGGGAGCTGTTTTTT; CDR3aa: CASSLEVTGAETGELFF
d_gene: -; j_gene: TRBJ2-5; v_gene: TRBV30; abundance: many; CDR3nt: TGTGCCTGGAGTGTCTGGGAGACCCAGTACTTC; CDR3aa: CAWSVWETQYF
d_gene: -; j_gene: TRBJ1-1; v_gene: TRBV11-3; abundance: many; CDR3nt: TGTGCCAGCAGCCCTAAAGGGAACACTGAAGCTTTCTTT; CDR3aa: CASSPKGNTEAFF
d_gene: TRBD1; j_gene: TRBJ1-2; v_gene: TRBV11-2; abundance: once; CDR3nt: TGTGCCAGCAGCTTAAAAGGGACAGGGGGGAACTATGGCTACACCTTC; CDR3aa: CASSLKGTGGNYGYTF
d_gene: -; j_gene: TRBJ1-1; v_gene: TRBV4-1; abundance: few; CDR3nt: TGCGCCAGCAGTCCCAAGACAGGCACAAACACTGAAGCTTTCTTT; CDR3aa: CASSPKTGTNTEAFF
d_gene: -; j_gene: TRBJ2-7; v_gene: TRBV4-3; abundance: many; CDR3nt: TGCGCCAGCAGCTTTGTGTCGGGCAGCTCCTACGAGCAGTACTTC; CDR3aa: CASSFVSGSSYEQYF